This is a list of T cell receptor beta chains from one sample in a study of cytomegalovirus exposure and HLA in healthy donors. Repertoires were generated with immunoSEQ multiplex PCR, while TCRdb's copy carries only in-frame clones and drops some. The profile covers under 200,000 clones, with roughly three quarters appearing a single time and about 9.6% taken by the ten largest. Input material: PBMCs. The receptors stem from a young man in good health and CMV-seropositive. The CDR3 runs from the conserved cysteine through the conserved F or W. D genes are given only for firm matches. Size values are once, few and many counts, or a class for expanded clones, and some rows have none.

>TRBJ2-4|TRBV6-6|-|TRBD1
TGTGCCAGCAGTTACTCCCGAACCGGGACAGTCGACATTCAGTACTTC
CASSYSRTGTVDIQYF
>TRBJ1-1|TRBV6-6|few|-
TGTGCCAGCAGACGCCGGGAGAACGTTGACACTGAAGCTTTCTTT
CASRRRENVDTEAFF
>TRBJ2-7|TRBV25-1|-|TRBD2
TGTGCCAGCACAAGTAGCGGGAGAACCTACGAGCAGTACTTC
CASTSSGRTYEQYF
>TRBJ1-1|TRBV28|once|-
TGTGCCAGCAGTCCCGAGATACTGGAAGCTTTCTTT
CASSPEILEAFF
>TRBJ2-2|TRBV29-1|-|-
TGCAGCGTTGGTCAGGGGATCACCGGGGAGCTGTTTTTT
CSVGQGITGELFF
>TRBJ2-3|TRBV2|-|TRBD2
TGTGCCAGCAGTGGAGCCGGGACTAGCTACACAGATACGCAGTATTTT
CASSGAGTSYTDTQYF
>TRBJ1-1|TRBV7-2|few|-
TGTGCCAGCAGCATTAGCTCAGGGGAATGGAACACTGAAGCTTTCTTT
CASSISSGEWNTEAFF
>TRBJ2-1|TRBV20-1|-|-
TGCAGTGACGCGACAGGCCGAGAACAGTTCTTC
CSDATGREQFF
>TRBJ1-5|TRBV19|-|-
TGTGCCAGTAGTTTACAGTATAGCAATCAGCCCCAGCATTTT
CASSLQYSNQPQHF
>TRBJ2-2|TRBV11-3|-|TRBD1
TGTGCCAGCAGCCCAGGGCGGACAGGGACCACCGGGGAGCTGTTTTTT
CASSPGRTGTTGELFF
>TRBJ2-3|TRBV10-1|-|-
TGCGCCAGCAGTGACCCGGGAGAGACAGATACGCAGTATTTT
CASSDPGETDTQYF
>TRBJ2-3|TRBV12-2|few|-
TGTGCAAGTCGCCTCCTAGCGGGAAGCACAGATACGCAGTATTTT
CASRLLAGSTDTQYF
>TRBJ2-1|TRBV11-3|once|-
TGTGCCAGCAGCTTTCGGACAGAGACCTACAATGAGCAGTTCTTC
CASSFRTETYNEQFF
>TRBJ1-6|TRBV5-1|once|-
TGCGCCAGCAGCTTGGGAGGATCTGGGTCACCCCTCCACTTT
CASSLGGSGSPLHF
>TRBJ2-1|TRBV9|once|TRBD2
TGTGCCAGCAGCGGCCGCCTAGCGGGAAACGGAAATGAGCAGTTCTTC
CASSGRLAGNGNEQFF
>TRBJ2-3|TRBV29-1|-|TRBD2
TGCAGCGCAAACCGCCTCCTAGCGGGAGGGGCTGATACGCAGTATTTT
CSANRLLAGGADTQYF
>TRBJ2-7|TRBV2|-|-
TGTGCCAGCAGTGAAGTGTTATACGAGCAGTACTTC
CASSEVLYEQYF
>TRBJ2-2|TRBV5-1|once|-
TGCGCCAGCAGCATCTCGAGGAACGCCGGGGAGCTGTTTTTT
CASSISRNAGELFF
>TRBJ2-1|TRBV5-1|few|-
TGCGCCAGCAGCTTGGTCGACAATGAGCAGTTCTTC
CASSLVDNEQFF
>TRBJ2-7|TRBV6-6|-|TRBD2
TGTGCCAGCAGTTACTCTGCTAGCGGCTACGAGCAGTACTTC
CASSYSASGYEQYF
>TRBJ2-3|TRBV7-2|-|-
TGTGCCAGCAGCTTACAGGTTTACACAGATACGCAGTATTTT
CASSLQVYTDTQYF
>TRBJ2-7|TRBV13|-|TRBD1
TGTGCCAGCAGATACAGGGGGGACTCCTACGAGCAGTACTTC
CASRYRGDSYEQYF
>TRBJ1-6|TRBV7-2|-|TRBD1
TGTGCCAGCAGCCGGACAGGGGGCAATAATTCACCCCTCCACTTT
CASSRTGGNNSPLHF
>TRBJ1-4|TRBV25-1|-|-
TGTGCCAGCAGTGGGTCTTCGGTAGTCCCAAATGAAAAACTGTTTTTT
CASSGSSVVPNEKLFF
>TRBJ2-7|TRBV7-2|-|TRBD2
TGTGCCAGCAGCGAACTAGCGGGGGGGTACGAGCAGTACTTC
CASSELAGGYEQYF
>TRBJ2-5|TRBV6-6|-|TRBD2
TGTGCCAGCAGTAGCCAGCGGGGGGACCTCCAAGAGACCCAGTACTTC
CASSSQRGDLQETQYF
>TRBJ1-3|TRBV5-4|-|-
TGTGCCAGCAGCTTGGGGCCAGGTGGAAACACCATATATTTT
CASSLGPGGNTIYF
>TRBJ2-7|TRBV7-9|-|-
TGTGCCAGCAGACCTACCGGCGGGGGCGAATACGAGCAGTACTTC
CASRPTGGGEYEQYF
>TRBJ2-1|TRBV27|-|TRBD1
TGTGCCAGCAGTTGGACAGGGGGGAACAATGAGCAGTTCTTC
CASSWTGGNNEQFF
>TRBJ2-1|TRBV5-6|-|TRBD2
TGTGCCAGCAGCTCCCTTAGCGGGAGGGCCTCTGCGCAGTTCTTC
CASSSLSGRASAQFF
>TRBJ2-3|TRBV10-2|-|TRBD2
TGCGCCAGCAGCCCTAGCGGAGCTAGCACAGATACGCAGTATTTT
CASSPSGASTDTQYF
>TRBJ2-7|TRBV29-1|-|TRBD1
TGCAGCGTTGAGACCGGGACAGGGGGCAACGAGCAGTACTTC
CSVETGTGGNEQYF
>TRBJ2-2|TRBV5-5|-|-
TGTGCCAGCAGCTACTTTAACACCGGGGAGCTGTTTTTT
CASSYFNTGELFF
>TRBJ2-1|TRBV25-1|-|TRBD2
TGTGCCAGCACTCGAACGGCGGGGGGGATAAATGAGCAGTTCTTC
CASTRTAGGINEQFF
>TRBJ1-1|TRBV19|-|TRBD1
TGTGCCAGTAGTGTCGGGACAGTGAACACTGAAGCTTTCTTT
CASSVGTVNTEAFF
>TRBJ2-7|TRBV4-1|-|-
TGCGCCAGCAGCCAAGCAATGGGACTTGACAAAAGGTCCTACGAGCAGTACTTC
CASSQAMGLDKRSYEQYF
>TRBJ1-2|TRBV5-4|-|TRBD1
TGTGCCAGCAGCAGCCACGGGACAGTATATGGCTACACCTTC
CASSSHGTVYGYTF
>TRBJ2-2|TRBV5-1|-|TRBD1
TGCGCCAGCAGTTTCGGACAGGCCAACACCGGGGAGCTGTTTTTT
CASSFGQANTGELFF
>TRBJ2-7|TRBV7-9|-|TRBD1
TGTGCCAGCAGCCTAGGGACAGGGGGCTGGGGCGAGCAGTACTTC
CASSLGTGGWGEQYF
>TRBJ1-1|TRBV7-3|-|TRBD1
TGTGCCAGCAGTCCGGACAGGGGGCTGAGAGCTTTCTTT
CASSPDRGLRAFF
>TRBJ2-3|TRBV5-6|-|-
TGTGCCAGCAGCTTGGGTCAGATCACAGATACGCAGTATTTT
CASSLGQITDTQYF
>TRBJ1-2|TRBV4-3|once|TRBD1
TGCGCCAGCAGCCAAGGACAGGGAACCGTCTATGGCTACACCTTC
CASSQGQGTVYGYTF
>TRBJ1-5|TRBV19|once|-
TGTGCCAGTAGTACAAGACAGAAGAATCAGCCCCAGCATTTT
CASSTRQKNQPQHF
>TRBJ2-2|TRBV7-3|-|-
TGTGCCAGCAAGGAGTTGAGTTCGTCCGGGGAGCTGTTTTTT
CASKELSSSGELFF
>TRBJ1-1|TRBV9|once|-
TGTGCCAGCAGCGTAGCTGGGCTTACTGAAGCTTTCTTT
CASSVAGLTEAFF
>TRBJ2-5|TRBV2|-|-
TGTGCCAGCAGTGGGAGGCTAAATGAGGGAGAGGCCCAGTACTTC
CASSGRLNEGEAQYF
>TRBJ2-1|TRBV2|-|TRBD2
TGTGCCAGCACCGGACTAGCGGAGAATGAGCAGTTCTTC
CASTGLAENEQFF
>TRBJ1-1|TRBV29-1|-|-
TGCAGCGCCGAGGGTCCCACTGAAGCTTTCTTT
CSAEGPTEAFF
>TRBJ2-7|TRBV4-3|-|-
TGCGCCAGCAGCCAAGATCGCCAGATCACCTACGAGCAGTACTTC
CASSQDRQITYEQYF
>TRBJ1-6|TRBV5-6|-|-
TGTGCCAGCAGCTTGCGGGGGAGGTTTTCACCCCTCCACTTT
CASSLRGRFSPLHF
>TRBJ1-1|TRBV5-4|few|TRBD1
TGTGCCAGCAGCCAACAAGGACAGGGGGCGGGAGCTTTCTTT
CASSQQGQGAGAFF